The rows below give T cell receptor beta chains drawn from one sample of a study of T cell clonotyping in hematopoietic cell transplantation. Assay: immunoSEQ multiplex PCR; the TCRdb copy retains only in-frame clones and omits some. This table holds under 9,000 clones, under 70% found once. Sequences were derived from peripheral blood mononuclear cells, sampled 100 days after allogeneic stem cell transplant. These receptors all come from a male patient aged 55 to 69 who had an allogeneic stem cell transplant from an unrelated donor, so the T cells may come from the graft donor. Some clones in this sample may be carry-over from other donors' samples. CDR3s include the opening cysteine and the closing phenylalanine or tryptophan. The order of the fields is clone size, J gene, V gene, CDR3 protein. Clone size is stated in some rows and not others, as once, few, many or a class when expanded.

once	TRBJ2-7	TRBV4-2	CASSQAGGPTYEQYF
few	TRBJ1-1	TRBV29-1	CSALKGQMNTEAFF
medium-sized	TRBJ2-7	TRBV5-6	CASSLINARYEQYF
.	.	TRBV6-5	CASSLTGAEQYF
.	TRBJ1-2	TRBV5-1	CASSPAGTGVYGYTF
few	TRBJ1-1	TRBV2	CASSEEGGRTEAFF
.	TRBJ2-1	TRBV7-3	CASSLTHRVWYNEQFF
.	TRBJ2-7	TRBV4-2	CASSQPQGGRDEQYF
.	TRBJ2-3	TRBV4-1	CASSPPGGADTQYF
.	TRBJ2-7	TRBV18	CASSPQSYEQYF
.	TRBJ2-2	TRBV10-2	CASRRTSGGQLFF
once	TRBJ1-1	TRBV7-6	CASSPGADRSRAFF
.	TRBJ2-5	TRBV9	CASSVGTGDVETQYF
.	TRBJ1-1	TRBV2	CASKVVELSEAEAFF